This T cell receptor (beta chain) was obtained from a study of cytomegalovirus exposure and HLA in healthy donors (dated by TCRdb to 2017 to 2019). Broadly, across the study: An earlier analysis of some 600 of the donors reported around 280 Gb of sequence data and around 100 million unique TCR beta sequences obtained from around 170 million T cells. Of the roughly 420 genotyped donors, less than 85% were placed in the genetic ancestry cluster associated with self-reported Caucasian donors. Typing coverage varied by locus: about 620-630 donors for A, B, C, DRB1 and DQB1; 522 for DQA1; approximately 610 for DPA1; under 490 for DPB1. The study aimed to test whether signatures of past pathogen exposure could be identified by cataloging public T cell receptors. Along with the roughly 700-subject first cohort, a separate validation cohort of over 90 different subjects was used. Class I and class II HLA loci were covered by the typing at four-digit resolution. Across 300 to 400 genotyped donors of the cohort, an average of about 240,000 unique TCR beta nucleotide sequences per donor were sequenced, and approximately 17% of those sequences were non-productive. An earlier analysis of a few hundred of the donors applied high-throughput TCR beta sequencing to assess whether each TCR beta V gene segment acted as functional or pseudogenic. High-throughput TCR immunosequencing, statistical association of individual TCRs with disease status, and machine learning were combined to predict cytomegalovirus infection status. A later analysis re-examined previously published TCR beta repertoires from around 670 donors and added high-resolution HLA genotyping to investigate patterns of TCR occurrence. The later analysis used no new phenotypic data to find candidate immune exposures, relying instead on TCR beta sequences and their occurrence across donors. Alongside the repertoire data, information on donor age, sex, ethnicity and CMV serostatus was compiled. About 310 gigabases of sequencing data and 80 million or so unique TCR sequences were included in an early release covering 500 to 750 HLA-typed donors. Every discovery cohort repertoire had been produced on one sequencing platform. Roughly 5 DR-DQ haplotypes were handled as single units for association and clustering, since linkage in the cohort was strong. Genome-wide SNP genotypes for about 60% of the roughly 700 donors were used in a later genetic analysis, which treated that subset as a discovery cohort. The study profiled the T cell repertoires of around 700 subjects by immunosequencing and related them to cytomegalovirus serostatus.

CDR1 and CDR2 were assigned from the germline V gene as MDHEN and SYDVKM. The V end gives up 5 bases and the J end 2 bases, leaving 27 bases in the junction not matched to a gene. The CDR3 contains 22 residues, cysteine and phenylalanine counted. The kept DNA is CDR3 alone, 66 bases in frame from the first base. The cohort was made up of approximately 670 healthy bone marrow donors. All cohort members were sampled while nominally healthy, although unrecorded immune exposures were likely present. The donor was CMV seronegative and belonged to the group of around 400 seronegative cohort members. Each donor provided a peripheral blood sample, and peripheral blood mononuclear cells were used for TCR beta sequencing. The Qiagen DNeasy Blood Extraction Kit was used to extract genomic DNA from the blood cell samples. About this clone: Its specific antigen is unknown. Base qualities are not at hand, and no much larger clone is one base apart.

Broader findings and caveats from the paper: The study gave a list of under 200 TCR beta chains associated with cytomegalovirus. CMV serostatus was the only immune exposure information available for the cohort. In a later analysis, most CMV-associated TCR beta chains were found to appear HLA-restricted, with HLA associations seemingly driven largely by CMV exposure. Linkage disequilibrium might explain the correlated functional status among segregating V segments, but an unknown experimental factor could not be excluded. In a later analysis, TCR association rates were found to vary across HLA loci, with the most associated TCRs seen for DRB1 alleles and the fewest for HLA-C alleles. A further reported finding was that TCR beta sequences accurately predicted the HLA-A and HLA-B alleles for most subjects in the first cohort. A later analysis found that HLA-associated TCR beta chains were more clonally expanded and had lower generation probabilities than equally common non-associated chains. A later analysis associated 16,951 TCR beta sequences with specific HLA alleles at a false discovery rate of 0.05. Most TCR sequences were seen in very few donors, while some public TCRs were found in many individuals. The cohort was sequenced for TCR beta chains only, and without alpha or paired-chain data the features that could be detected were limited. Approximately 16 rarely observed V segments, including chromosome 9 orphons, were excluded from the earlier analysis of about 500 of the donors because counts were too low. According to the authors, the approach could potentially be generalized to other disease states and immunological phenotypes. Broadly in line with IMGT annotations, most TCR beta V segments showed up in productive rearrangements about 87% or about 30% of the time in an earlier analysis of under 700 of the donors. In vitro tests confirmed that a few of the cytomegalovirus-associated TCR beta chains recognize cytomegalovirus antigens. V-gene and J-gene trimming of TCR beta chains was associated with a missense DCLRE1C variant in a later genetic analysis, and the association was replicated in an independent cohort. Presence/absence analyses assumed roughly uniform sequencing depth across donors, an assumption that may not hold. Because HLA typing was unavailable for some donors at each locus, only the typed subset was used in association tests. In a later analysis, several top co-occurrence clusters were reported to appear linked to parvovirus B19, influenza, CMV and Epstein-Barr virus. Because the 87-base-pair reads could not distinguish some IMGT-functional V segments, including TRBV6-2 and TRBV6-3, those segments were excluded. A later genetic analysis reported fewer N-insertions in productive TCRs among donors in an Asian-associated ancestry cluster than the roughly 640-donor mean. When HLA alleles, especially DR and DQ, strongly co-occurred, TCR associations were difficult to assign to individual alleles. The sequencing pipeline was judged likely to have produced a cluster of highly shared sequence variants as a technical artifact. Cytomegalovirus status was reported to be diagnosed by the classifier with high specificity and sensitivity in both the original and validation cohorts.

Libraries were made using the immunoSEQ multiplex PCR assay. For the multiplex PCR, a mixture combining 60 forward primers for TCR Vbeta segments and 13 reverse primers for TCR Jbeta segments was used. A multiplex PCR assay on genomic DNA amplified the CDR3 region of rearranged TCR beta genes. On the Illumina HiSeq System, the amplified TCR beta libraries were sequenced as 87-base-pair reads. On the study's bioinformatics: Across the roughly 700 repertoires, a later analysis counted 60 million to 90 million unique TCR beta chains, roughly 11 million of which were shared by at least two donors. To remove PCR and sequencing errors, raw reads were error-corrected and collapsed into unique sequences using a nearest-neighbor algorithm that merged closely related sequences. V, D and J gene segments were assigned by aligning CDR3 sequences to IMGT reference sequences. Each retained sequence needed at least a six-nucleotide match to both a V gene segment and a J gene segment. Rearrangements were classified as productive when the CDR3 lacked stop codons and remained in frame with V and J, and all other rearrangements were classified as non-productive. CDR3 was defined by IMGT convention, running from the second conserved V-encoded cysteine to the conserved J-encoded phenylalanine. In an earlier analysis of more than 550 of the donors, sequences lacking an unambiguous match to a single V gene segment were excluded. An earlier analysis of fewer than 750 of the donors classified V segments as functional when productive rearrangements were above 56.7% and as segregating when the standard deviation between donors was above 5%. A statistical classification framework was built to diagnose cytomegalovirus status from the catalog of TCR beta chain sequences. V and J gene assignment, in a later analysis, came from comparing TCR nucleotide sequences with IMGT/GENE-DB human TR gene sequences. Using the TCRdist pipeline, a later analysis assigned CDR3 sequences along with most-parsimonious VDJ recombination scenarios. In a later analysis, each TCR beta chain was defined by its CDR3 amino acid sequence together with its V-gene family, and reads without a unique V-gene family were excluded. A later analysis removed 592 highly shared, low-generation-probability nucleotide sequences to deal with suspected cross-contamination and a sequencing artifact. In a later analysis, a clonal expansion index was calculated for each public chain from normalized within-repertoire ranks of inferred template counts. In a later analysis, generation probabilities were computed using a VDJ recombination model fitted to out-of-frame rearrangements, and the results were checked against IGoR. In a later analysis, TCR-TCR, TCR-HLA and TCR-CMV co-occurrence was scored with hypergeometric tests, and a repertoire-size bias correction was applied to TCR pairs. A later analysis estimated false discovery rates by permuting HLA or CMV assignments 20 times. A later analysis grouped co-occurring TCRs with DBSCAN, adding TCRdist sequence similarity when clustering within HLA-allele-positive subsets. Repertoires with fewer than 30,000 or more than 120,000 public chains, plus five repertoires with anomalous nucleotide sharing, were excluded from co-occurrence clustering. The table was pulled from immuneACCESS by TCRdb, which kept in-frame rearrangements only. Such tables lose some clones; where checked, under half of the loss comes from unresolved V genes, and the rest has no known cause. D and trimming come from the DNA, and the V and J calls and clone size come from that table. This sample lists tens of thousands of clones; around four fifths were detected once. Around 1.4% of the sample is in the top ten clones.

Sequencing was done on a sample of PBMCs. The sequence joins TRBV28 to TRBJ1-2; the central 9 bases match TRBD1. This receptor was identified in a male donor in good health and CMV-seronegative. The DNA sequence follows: TGTGCCAGCAGTCAGGTCCCGGGACAGGGTATTTTCGGGCGACTAACAAACTATGGCTACACCTTC. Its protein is CASSQVPGQGIFGRLTNYGYTF.